This is a list of T cell receptor beta chains from one sample in a study of T cells in Graves' hyperthyroidism and ophthalmopathy. TCRdb called the multiplex PCR reads again in MiXCR, with one record for every CDR3 protein. Of some 250,000 distinct CDR3 sequences in the sample, 13% to 15% were seen once. Sequencing was done on a sample of blood. The receptors shown here come from a woman aged 50 to 65 with Graves' hyperthyroidism that later progressed to Graves' ophthalmopathy. The CDR3 runs from the conserved cysteine through the conserved F or W. Each record gives: D gene, clone size, J gene, V gene, CDR3 DNA, CDR3 protein. D genes are given only for firm matches. The listing skips clone size in some rows; elsewhere it reads once, few, many or a size class.

. . TRBJ2-7 TRBV10-2 TGCGCCAGCAGTACCAGCGGGGAGCAGTACTTC CASSTSGEQYF
TRBD2 many TRBJ2-1 TRBV28 TGTGCCAGCAGTCCCGGACTAGCGGGAGGGGGGGAGCAGTTCTTC CASSPGLAGGGEQFF
TRBD1 many TRBJ2-7 TRBV14 TGTGCCAGCAGCACCACAGGGGACGAGCAGTACTTC CASSTTGDEQYF
TRBD2 many TRBJ2-3 TRBV11-2 TGTGCCAGCAGCTTAAACTCTGGGACTAGCGGCACAGATACGCAGTATTTT CASSLNSGTSGTDTQYF
. many TRBJ2-3 TRBV6-1 TGTGCCAGCATGCCGAACCCCGGACTTGGCACAGATACGCAGTATTTT CASMPNPGLGTDTQYF
. . TRBJ2-3 TRBV2 TGTGCCAGCAGTGACCGGTCAGGTACGCAGTATTTT CASSDRSGTQYF
TRBD2 many TRBJ2-5 TRBV12-3/TRBV12-4 TGTGCCAGCAGTTGGGTTGCGGGGGGGAGGATGGCCCAGTACTTC CASSWVAGGRMAQYF
. . TRBJ2-2 TRBV18 TGTGCCAGCTCACCGGCAGGATATCAACCCACCGGGGAGCTGTTTTTT CASSPAGYQPTGELFF
TRBD2 once TRBJ2-7 TRBV4-3 TGCGCCAGCAGCCGGGAAAGCGGGAGGGCCTACGAGCAGTACTTC CASSRESGRAYEQYF
TRBD1 many TRBJ1-2 TRBV3-1 TGTGCCAGCAGCTCCTGGACAGGGGATGGCTACACCTTC CASSSWTGDGYTF
. . TRBJ2-1 TRBV4-1 TGCGCCAGCAGCCAAGTTACTGAGCAGTTCTTC CASSQVTEQFF
TRBD2 few TRBJ2-3 TRBV20-1 TGCAGTGCTAGAGGTGGAGCGCGGCGGGAGGGCCGTTACCGCACAGATACGCAGTATTTT CSARGGARREGRYRTDTQYF
TRBD1 many TRBJ2-1 TRBV5-5 TGTGCCAGCAGGGCCGGCGGGACAGGCATTCACAATGAGCAGTTCTTC CASRAGGTGIHNEQFF
. few TRBJ1-5 TRBV2 TGTGCCAGCAGTGAGGGGTTTAGCAATCAGCCCCAGCATTTT CASSEGFSNQPQHF
. many TRBJ2-1 TRBV6-1 TGTGCCAGCACGCTGTCGGGCGACAATGAGCAGTTCTTC CASTLSGDNEQFF
. many TRBJ2-7 TRBV4-1 TGCGCCAGCAGCCAAGAAGGACTCTCCTACGAGCAGTACTTC CASSQEGLSYEQYF
. many TRBJ2-1 TRBV11-2 TGTGCCAGCAGCCTTACCCTGCAGCAGTTCTTC CASSLTLQQFF
. many TRBJ2-7 TRBV2 TGTGCCAGCAGTTCGGCCGCCTACGAGCAGTACTTC CASSSAAYEQYF
TRBD1 many TRBJ2-7 TRBV2 TGTGCCAGCAGTGAACAGGGGGAATGGTACGAGCAGTACTTC CASSEQGEWYEQYF
TRBD1 many TRBJ2-5 TRBV7-9 TGTGCCAGCAGCCGTATACAGGGGGCAGAGACCCAGTACTTC CASSRIQGAETQYF
. many TRBJ2-3 TRBV6-2/TRBV6-3 TGTGCCAGCAGTAACCGGATCGGCGGGGATACGCAGTATTTT CASSNRIGGDTQYF
TRBD2 many TRBJ2-5 TRBV7-3 TGTGCCAGCAGCCCCCATGGGGGAGGGTACCAAGAGACCCAGTACTTC CASSPHGGGYQETQYF
. many TRBJ2-5 TRBV5-1 TGCGCCAGCAGCTTCGGGCCGACGGGGGAGACCCAGTACTTC CASSFGPTGETQYF
TRBD2 . TRBJ2-1 TRBV25-1 TGTGCCAGCAGTGAATTGGAGCGGGAGACGGCTGAGCAGTTCTTC CASSELERETAEQFF
. many TRBJ2-7 TRBV10-2 TGCGCCAGCACCCTTCCCCAGGGCGGGGACGAGCAGTACTTC CASTLPQGGDEQYF
. . TRBJ2-3 TRBV5-4 TGTGCCAGCACCCGGCGGCCCACAGATACGCAGTATTTT CASTRRPTDTQYF
. . TRBJ2-2 TRBV24-1 TGTGCCACCAGTCCCCGGCAGGGGAACACCGGGGAGCTGTTTTTT CATSPRQGNTGELFF
TRBD2 many TRBJ2-5 TRBV20-1 TGCAGTGCTAGTTTTAGCGGGGGTACCCAGTACTTC CSASFSGGTQYF
. many TRBJ2-1 TRBV20-1 TGCAGTGCGGACGGGTCTAGTAATTATGCCTACAATGAGCAGTTCTTC CSADGSSNYAYNEQFF
. . TRBJ2-1 TRBV20-1 TGCAGTGCTCTCCCGAGCTCCTACAATGAGCAGTTCTTC CSALPSSYNEQFF
. many TRBJ2-3 TRBV6-1 TGTGCCAGCAGTGAATTAAGCGGAGCTAGCACAGATACGCAGTATTTT CASSELSGASTDTQYF
TRBD2 . TRBJ2-1 TRBV11-2 TGTGCCAGCAGCTTTATCCTAGCGGGAGCGTCTTCGGGTGAGCAGTTCTTC CASSFILAGASSGEQFF
. many TRBJ2-1 TRBV12-3/TRBV12-4 TGTGCCAGCAGTTTAAGAGGGGGAGAAAATGAGCAGTTCTTC CASSLRGGENEQFF
. many TRBJ1-1 TRBV6-1 TGTGCCAGCAGTGCCCCCGGACAGTCCCCTGAAGCTTTCTTT CASSAPGQSPEAFF
TRBD2 few TRBJ2-7 TRBV5-1 TGCGCCAGCAGAACTAGCGGGGGGCGTTGGAACGAGCAGTACTTC CASRTSGGRWNEQYF